This note documents a single TCR beta chain sequence. Its cognate antigen is unknown. TCRdb keeps only in-frame clones here, not all; method: immunoSEQ multiplex PCR. The sample lists more than 40,000 clones, over 75% occurring once. The time point was: cycle 4 day 1 (C4D1), after more than five weeks of nivolumab. All patients relapsed after autologous stem cell transplantation, and brentuximab vedotin exposure varied. This sample was included in a study of PD-1 blockade in classical Hodgkin lymphoma. Regarding the study as a whole: Similar baseline diversity was found in complete responders and newly diagnosed patients.

The germline V gene has CDR1 LGHNA and CDR2 YSLEER. There are 18 residues in the CDR3. The ends lost 0 bases at V and 4 bases at J; junction bases unmatched: 8. The chain links TRBV4-3 to TRBJ2-2; 10 positions match TRBD2. The sample consisted of peripheral blood mononuclear cells (PBMCs), taken before the fourth cycle of nivolumab. The sequence came from a human donor with classical Hodgkin lymphoma. CDR3 in amino acids: CASSQDITSGVGTGELFF. The CDR3 DNA sequence: TGCGCCAGCAGCCAAGATATTACTAGCGGGGTGGGCACCGGGGAGCTGTTTTTT.